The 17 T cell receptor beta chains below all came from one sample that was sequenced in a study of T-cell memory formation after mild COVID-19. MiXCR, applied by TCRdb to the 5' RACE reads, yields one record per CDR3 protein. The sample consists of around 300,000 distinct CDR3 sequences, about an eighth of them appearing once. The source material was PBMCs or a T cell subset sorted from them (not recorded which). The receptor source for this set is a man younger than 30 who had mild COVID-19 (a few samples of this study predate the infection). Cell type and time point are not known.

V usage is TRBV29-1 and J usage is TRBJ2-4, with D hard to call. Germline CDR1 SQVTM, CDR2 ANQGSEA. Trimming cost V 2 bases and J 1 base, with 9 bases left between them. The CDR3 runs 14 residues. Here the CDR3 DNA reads TGCAGCGTTGAAACAGTAGTGGCCAAAAACATTCAGTACTTC. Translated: CSVETVVAKNIQYF.

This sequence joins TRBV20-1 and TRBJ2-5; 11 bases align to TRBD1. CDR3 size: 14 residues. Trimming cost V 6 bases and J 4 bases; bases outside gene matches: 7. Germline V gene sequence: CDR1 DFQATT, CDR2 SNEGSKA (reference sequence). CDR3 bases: TGCAGTGCCACGGACAGGGGGCTATTAGAGACCCAGTACTTC. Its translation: CSATDRGLLETQYF.

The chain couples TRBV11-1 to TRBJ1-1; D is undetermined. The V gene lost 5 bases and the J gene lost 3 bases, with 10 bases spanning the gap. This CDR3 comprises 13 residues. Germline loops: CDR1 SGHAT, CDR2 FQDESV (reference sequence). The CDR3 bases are TGTGCCAGCAGCCCCGGGGATGACACTGAAGCTTTCTTT. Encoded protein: CASSPGDDTEAFF.

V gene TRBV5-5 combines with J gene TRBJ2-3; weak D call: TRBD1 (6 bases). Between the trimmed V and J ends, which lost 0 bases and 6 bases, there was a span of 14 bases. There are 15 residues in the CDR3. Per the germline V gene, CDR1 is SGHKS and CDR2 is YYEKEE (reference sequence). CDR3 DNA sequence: TGTGCCAGCAGCTTGGACCCGGGTACAGGGGATACGCAGTATTTT. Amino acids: CASSLDPGTGDTQYF.

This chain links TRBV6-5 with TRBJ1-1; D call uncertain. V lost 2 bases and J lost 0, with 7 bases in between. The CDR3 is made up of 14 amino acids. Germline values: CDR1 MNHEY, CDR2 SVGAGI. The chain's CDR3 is CASSYARVNTEAFF. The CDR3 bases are TGTGCCAGCAGTTACGCTCGGGTGAACACTGAAGCTTTCTTT.

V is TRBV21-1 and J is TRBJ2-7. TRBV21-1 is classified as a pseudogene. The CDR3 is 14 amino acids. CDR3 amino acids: CASPAPRSSYEQYV. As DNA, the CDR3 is TGTGCCAGCCCGGCTCCTAGAAGCTCCTACGAGCAGTACGTC.

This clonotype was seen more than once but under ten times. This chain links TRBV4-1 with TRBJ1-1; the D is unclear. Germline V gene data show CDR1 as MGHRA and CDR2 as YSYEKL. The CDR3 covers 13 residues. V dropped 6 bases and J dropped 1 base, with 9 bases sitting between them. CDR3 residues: CASRSVSNTEAFF. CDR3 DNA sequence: TGCGCCAGCAGATCGGTTTCGAACACTGAAGCTTTCTTT.

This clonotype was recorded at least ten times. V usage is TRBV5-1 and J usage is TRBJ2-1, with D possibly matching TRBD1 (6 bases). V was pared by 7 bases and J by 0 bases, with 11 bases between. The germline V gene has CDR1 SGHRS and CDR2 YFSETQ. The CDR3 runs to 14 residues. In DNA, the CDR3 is TGCGCCAGCGGGGAAGGGGGCTCCTACAATGAGCAGTTCTTC. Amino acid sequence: CASGEGGSYNEQFF.

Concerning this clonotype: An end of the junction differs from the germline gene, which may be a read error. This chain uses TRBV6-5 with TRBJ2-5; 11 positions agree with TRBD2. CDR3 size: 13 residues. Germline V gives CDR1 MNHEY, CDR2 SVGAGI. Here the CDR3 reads CSSRPPGLAVQYF. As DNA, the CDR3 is TGTTCCAGCAGACCACCGGGACTAGCGGTCCAGTACTTC.

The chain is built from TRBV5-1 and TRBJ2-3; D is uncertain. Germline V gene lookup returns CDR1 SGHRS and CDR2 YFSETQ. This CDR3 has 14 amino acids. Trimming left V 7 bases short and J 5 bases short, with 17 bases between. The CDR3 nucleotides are TGCGCCAGCCGGTGGGCAGGTAGGATAGATACGCAGTATTTT. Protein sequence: CASRWAGRIDTQYF.

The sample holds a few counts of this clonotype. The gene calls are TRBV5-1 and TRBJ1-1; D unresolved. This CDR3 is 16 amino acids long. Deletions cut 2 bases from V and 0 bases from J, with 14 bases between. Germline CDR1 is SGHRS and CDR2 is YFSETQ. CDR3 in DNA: TGCGCCAGCAGCTTAAATGTCAGGAACTTGAACACTGAAGCTTTCTTT. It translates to CASSLNVRNLNTEAFF.

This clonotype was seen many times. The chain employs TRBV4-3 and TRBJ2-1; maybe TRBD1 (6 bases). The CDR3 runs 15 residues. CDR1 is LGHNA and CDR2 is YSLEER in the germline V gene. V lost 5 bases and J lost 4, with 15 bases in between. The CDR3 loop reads CASSYGTTAYNEQFF. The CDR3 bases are TGCGCCAGCAGCTACGGGACAACGGCTTACAATGAGCAGTTCTTC.

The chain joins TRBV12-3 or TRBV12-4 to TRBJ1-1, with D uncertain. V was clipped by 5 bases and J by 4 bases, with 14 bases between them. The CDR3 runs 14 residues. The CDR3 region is CASSPSSSATEAFF. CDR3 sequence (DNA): TGTGCCAGCAGTCCTTCGAGTTCGGCCACTGAAGCTTTCTTT.

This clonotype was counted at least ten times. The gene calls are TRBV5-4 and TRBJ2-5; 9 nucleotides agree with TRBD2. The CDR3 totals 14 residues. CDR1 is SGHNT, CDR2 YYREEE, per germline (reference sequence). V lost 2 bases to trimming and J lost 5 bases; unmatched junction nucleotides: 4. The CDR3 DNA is TGTGCCAGCAGCTTTGCGGGGGGGCCGGAGACCCAGTACTTC. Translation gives CASSFAGGPETQYF.

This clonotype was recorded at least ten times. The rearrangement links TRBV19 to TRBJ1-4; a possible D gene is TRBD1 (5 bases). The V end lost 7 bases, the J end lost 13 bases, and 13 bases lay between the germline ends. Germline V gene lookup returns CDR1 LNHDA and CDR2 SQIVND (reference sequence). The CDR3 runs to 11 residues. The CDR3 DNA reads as TGTGCCAGTAAGGAGGGGCGAAGACTGTTTTTT. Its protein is CASKEGRRLFF. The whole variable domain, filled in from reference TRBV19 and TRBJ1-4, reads DGGITQSPKYLFRKEGQNVTLSCEQNLNHDAMYWYRQDPGQGLRLIYYSQIVNDFQKGDIAEGYSVSREKKESFPLTVTSAQKNPTAFYLCASKEGRRLFFGSGTQLSVL.

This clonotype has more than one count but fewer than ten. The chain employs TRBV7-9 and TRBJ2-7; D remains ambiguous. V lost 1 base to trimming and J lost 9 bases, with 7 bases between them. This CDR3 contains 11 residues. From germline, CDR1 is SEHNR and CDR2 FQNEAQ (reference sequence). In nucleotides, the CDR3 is TGTGCCAGCAGCTTAGGAGGTCGGCAGTACGTC. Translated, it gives CASSLGGRQYV.

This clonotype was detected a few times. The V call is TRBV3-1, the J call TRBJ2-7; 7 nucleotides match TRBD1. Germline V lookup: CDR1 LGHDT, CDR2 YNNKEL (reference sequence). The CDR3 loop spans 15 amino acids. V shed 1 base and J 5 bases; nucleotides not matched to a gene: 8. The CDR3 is CASSQGDRVPDEQYF. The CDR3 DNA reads TGTGCCAGCAGCCAAGGGGACAGAGTTCCCGACGAGCAGTACTTC.